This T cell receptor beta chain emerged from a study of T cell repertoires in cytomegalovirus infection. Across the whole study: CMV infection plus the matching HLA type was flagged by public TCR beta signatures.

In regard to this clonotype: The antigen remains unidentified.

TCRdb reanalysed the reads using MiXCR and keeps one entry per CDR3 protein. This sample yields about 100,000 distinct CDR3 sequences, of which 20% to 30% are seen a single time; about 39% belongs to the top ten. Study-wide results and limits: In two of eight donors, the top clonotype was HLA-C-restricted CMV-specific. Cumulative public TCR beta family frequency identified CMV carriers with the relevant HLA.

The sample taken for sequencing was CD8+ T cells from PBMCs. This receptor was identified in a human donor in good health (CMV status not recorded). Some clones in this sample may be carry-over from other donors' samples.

The CDR3 DNA is TGTGCCAGCAGCAAATCGGACAGGTTCCCGTATGGCTACACCTTC. Its protein product is CASSKSDRFPYGYTF. The rearrangement uses TRBV2 and TRBJ1-2; 7 bases align to TRBD1. The V segment lost 6 bases and the J segment 5 bases; nucleotides outside the gene matches: 12. The CDR3 totals 15 residues. Per the germline V gene, CDR1 is SNHLY and CDR2 is FYNNEI.